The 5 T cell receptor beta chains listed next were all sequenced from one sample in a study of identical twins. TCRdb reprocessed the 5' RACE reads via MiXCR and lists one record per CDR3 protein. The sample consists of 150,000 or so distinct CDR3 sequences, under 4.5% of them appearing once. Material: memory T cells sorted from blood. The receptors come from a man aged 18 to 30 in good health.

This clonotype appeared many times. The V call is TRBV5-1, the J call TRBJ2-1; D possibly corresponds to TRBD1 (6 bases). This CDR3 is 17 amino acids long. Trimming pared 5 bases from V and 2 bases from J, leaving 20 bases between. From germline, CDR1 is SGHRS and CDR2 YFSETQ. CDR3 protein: CASRGGRAKRTYNEQFF. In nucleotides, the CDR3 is TGCGCCAGCAGAGGGGGAAGGGCTAAAAGAACCTACAATGAGCAGTTCTTC.

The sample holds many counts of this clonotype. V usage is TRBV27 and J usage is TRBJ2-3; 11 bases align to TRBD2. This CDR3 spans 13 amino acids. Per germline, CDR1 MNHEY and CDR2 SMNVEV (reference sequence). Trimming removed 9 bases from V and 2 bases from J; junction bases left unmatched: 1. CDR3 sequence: CASSGRATDTQYF. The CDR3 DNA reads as TGTGCCAGTAGCGGGAGGGCCACAGATACGCAGTATTTT.

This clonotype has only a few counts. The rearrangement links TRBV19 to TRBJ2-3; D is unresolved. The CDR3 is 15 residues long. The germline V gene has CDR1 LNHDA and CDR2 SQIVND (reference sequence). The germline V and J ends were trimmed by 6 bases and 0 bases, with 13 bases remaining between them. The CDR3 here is CASSPRAESTDTQYF. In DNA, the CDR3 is TGTGCCAGTAGCCCCCGTGCGGAGAGCACAGATACGCAGTATTTT.

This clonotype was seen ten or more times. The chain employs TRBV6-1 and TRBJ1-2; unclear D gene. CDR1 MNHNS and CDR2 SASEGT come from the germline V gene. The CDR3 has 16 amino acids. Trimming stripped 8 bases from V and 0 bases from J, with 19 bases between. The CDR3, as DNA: TGTGCCAGCTCCCCAAGGCCCGGCCAAGCTAACTATGGCTACACCTTC. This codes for CASSPRPGQANYGYTF.

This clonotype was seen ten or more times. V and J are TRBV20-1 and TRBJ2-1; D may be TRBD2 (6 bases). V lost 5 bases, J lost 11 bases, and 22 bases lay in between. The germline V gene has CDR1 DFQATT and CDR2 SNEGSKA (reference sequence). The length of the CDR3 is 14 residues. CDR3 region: CSARPGLQNRKQFF. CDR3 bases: TGCAGTGCTCGTCCGGGACTCCAAAATCGTAAGCAGTTCTTC.